These 2 T cell receptor beta chains were sequenced from one sample in a study of T cells in women clearing cervical HPV infection (dated by TCRdb to 2016 to 2018). The library was obtained by the immunoSEQ multiplex PCR assay. The clones in this table, taken by TCRdb from immuneACCESS, are in-frame only. Not every clone is retained; where verified, under half of the shortfall comes from an unresolved V gene, and the cause of the rest is unknown. Per the sample table, the count is 30,000 to 45,000 clones. The ten top clones hold 6% to 6.5% of the sample. The sample comprised blood buffy coat. The source is a woman aged 18 to 75 with a cervical HPV16 infection that either progressed to CIN3+ or cleared (not recorded which).

Details on this clone: The sequenced fragment ends 3 residues before the CDR3 boundary, so the rest is inferred from the germline J gene. V is TRBV4-2 and J is TRBJ2-5; no firm D call. The CDR3 contains 14 residues. The V gene's germline CDR1 is LGHNA and CDR2 YNFKEQ. With 1 base removed from V and 4 bases from J, the gap between germline ends came to 10 bases. Partial CDR3 DNA: TGTGCCAGCAGCCAAGTGGTTAGTAGAGAGACC. Translating gives CASSQVVSRET. The complete CDR3 reads CASSQVVSRETQYF.

Worth noting for this clone: From the germline J gene comes the end of the CDR3, since the read stops 3 residues before it. The J gene is TRBJ1-1, the V gene TRBV4-1; TRBD1 aligns across 8 bases. The CDR3 is made up of 12 amino acids. Germline-derived CDR1 and CDR2 are MGHRA and YSYEKL. Partial CDR3 DNA: TGCGCCAGCAGCCAACCAACAGGGGGG. Its protein is CASSQPTGG. The full CDR3 reads CASSQPTGGAFF.